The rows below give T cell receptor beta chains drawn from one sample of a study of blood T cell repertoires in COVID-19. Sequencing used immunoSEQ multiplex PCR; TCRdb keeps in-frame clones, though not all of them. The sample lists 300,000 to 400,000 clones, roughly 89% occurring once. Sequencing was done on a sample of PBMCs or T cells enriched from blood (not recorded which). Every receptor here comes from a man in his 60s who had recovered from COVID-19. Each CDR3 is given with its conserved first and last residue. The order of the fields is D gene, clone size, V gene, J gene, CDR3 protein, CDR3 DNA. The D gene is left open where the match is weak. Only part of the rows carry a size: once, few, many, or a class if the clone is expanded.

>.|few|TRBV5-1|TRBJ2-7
CASSLLSGNYEQYF
TGCGCCAGCAGCTTGTTATCGGGGAACTACGAGCAGTACTTC
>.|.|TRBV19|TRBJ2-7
CASSTTWTPSYEQYF
TGTGCCAGTAGTACCACCTGGACACCCTCCTACGAGCAGTACTTC
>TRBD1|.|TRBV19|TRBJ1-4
CASSLGGQGNEKLFF
TGTGCCAGTAGTCTAGGAGGACAGGGGAATGAAAAACTGTTTTTT
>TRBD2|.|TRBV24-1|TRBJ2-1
CATSDLGPAGTSSYNEQFF
TGTGCCACCAGTGATTTAGGCCCGGCAGGGACTAGCTCCTACAATGAGCAGTTCTTC
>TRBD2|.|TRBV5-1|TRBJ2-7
CASSSKPAGGRVYEQYF
TGCGCCAGCAGCTCTAAACCAGCGGGAGGAAGGGTCTACGAGCAGTACTTC
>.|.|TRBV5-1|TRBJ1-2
CASSSTVYGYTF
TGCGCCAGCAGCTCTACAGTCTATGGCTACACCTTC
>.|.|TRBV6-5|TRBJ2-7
CASSFLGSHSYEQYF
TGTGCCAGCAGTTTTCTCGGGTCTCATTCCTACGAGCAGTACTTC
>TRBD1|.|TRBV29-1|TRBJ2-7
CSVEDRGETYEQYF
TGCAGCGTCGAAGACAGGGGGGAAACATACGAGCAGTACTTC
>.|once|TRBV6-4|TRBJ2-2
CASSAQAPLNTGELFF
TGTGCCAGCAGTGCGCAGGCCCCCCTAAACACCGGGGAGCTGTTTTTT
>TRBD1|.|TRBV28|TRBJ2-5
CASSIGTGRRETQYF
TGTGCCAGCAGTATAGGGACAGGGAGACGGGAGACCCAGTACTTC
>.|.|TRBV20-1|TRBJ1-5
CSASYSRGNQPQHF
TGCAGTGCTAGTTATTCCAGGGGCAATCAGCCCCAGCATTTT
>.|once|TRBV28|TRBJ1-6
CASISGWNSPLHF
TGTGCCAGCATTTCAGGGTGGAATTCACCCCTCCACTTT
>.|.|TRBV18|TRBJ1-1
CASSPGQGRGEAFF
TGTGCCAGCTCACCAGGCCAGGGCCGAGGTGAAGCTTTCTTT
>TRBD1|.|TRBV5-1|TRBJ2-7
CASKRDRDPYFYEQYF
TGCGCCTCCAAAAGGGACAGGGACCCTTACTTCTACGAGCAGTACTTC
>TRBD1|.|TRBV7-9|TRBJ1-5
CASSLDGTGSQPQHF
TGTGCCAGCAGCTTAGACGGGACAGGGTCCCAGCCCCAGCATTTT
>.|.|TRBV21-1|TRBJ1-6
CASSPDRAGPDSYNSPLHF
TGTGCCAGCAGTCCGGACAGGGCCGGCCCGGACTCCTATAATTCACCCCTCCACTTT
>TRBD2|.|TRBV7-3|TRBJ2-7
CASSLNPAGGPEEQYF
TGTGCCAGCAGCTTAAACCCAGCGGGAGGGCCAGAGGAGCAGTACTTC
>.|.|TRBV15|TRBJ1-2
CATSRDMRTDYGYTF
TGTGCCACCAGCAGAGATATGAGGACAGATTATGGCTACACCTTC
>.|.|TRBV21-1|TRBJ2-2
CASNIRDRVANTGELFF
TGTGCCAGCAATATCCGGGACAGGGTCGCGAACACCGGGGAGCTGTTTTTT
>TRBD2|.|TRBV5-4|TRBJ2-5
CASSNLRAATSGETQYF
TGTGCCAGCAGCAACCTCCGGGCAGCGACTAGCGGGGAGACCCAGTACTTC
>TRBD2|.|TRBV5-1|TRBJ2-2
CASSLFTSGPSAETGELFF
TGCGCCAGCAGCTTGTTTACTAGCGGGCCATCTGCTGAGACCGGGGAGCTGTTTTTT
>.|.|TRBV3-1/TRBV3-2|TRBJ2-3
CASSQSRDETDTQYF
TGTGCCAGCAGCCAAAGTCGGGATGAGACAGATACGCAGTATTTT
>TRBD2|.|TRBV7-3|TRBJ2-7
CASSLNPGGTYEQYF
TGTGCCAGCAGCCTTAACCCCGGGGGGACCTACGAGCAGTACTTC
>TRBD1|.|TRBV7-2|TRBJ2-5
CASSRPGQYQETQYF
TGTGCCAGCAGCCGGCCGGGACAGTACCAAGAGACCCAGTACTTC
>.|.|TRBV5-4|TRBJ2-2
CASSSPGVGTGELFF
TGTGCCAGCAGCTCTCCAGGGGTGGGCACCGGGGAGCTGTTTTTT
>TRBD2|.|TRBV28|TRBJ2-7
CASTRAGSASGYEQYF
TGTGCCAGCACCCGAGCCGGGTCGGCTAGCGGCTACGAGCAGTACTTC
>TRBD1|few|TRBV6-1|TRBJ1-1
CASSDTGEDTEAFF
TGTGCCAGCAGTGATACAGGGGAGGACACTGAAGCTTTCTTT
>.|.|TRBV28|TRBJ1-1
CASSPQGGTEAFF
TGTGCCAGCAGTCCCCAGGGAGGCACTGAAGCTTTCTTT
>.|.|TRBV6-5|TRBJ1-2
CASSYSNGYYGYTF
TGTGCCAGCAGTTACTCGAACGGGTACTATGGCTACACCTTC
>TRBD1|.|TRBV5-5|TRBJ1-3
CASSLVGQGNRDTIYF
TGTGCCAGCAGCTTGGTTGGACAGGGGAATAGAGACACCATATATTTT
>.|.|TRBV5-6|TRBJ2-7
CASSLAGGPEQYF
TGTGCCAGCAGCTTGGCCGGGGGGCCCGAGCAGTACTTC
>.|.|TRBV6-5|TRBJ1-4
CASSSRATNEKLFF
TGTGCCAGCAGTTCCCGTGCAACTAATGAAAAACTGTTTTTT
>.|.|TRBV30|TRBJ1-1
CAWSPQTVRAAEAFF
TGTGCCTGGAGTCCCCAGACAGTTCGGGCAGCTGAAGCTTTCTTT
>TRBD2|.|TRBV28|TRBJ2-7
CASSARLAGGYEQYF
TGTGCCAGCAGTGCAAGACTAGCGGGAGGCTACGAGCAGTACTTC
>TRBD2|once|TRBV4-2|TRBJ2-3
CASSQISLTSDSTDTQYF
TGTGCCAGCAGCCAAATCTCCCTGACTAGCGACAGCACAGATACGCAGTATTTT
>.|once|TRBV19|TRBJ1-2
CASLVRDWGYTF
TGTGCCAGTCTCGTCAGGGACTGGGGCTACACCTTC
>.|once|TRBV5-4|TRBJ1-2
CASSPARAGSGYTF
TGTGCCAGCAGCCCCGCCCGCGCCGGTTCTGGCTACACCTTC
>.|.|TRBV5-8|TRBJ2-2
CASSFAGTPNTGELFF
TGTGCCAGCAGCTTCGCCGGGACTCCGAACACCGGGGAGCTGTTTTTT
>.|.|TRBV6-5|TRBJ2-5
CASKDTGWEETQYF
TGTGCCAGCAAAGATACAGGATGGGAAGAGACCCAGTACTTC
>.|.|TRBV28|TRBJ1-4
CASSLISRQRGEKLFF
TGTGCCAGCAGTCTAATTAGCAGGCAACGGGGTGAAAAACTGTTTTTT
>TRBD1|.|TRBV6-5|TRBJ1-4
CASRGTAATNEKLFF
TGTGCCAGCAGGGGGACAGCCGCAACTAATGAAAAACTGTTTTTT
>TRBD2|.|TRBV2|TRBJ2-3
CASRPGLAGDTDTQYF
TGTGCCAGCAGGCCGGGACTAGCGGGAGACACAGATACGCAGTATTTT
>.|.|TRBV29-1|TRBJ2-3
CSASLGTDTQYF
TGCAGCGCTAGCTTGGGCACAGATACGCAGTATTTT
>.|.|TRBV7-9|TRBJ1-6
CASSPQEGYSPLHF
TGTGCCAGCAGCCCACAGGAGGGATATTCACCCCTCCACTTT
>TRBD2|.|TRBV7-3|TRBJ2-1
CASSLWTPSGINEQFF
TGTGCCAGCAGCCTCTGGACTCCTAGCGGGATAAATGAGCAGTTCTTC
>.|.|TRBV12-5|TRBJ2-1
CASGLVQGNEQFF
TGTGCTAGTGGTTTGGTGCAGGGTAATGAGCAGTTCTTC
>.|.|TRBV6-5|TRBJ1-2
CASSYGASGYTF
TGTGCCAGCAGTTACGGGGCTTCGGGCTACACCTTC
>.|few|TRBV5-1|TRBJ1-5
CASRDSPNQPQHF
TGCGCCAGCAGGGACAGTCCCAATCAGCCCCAGCATTTT
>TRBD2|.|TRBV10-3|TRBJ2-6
CAISDRLASGANVLTF
TGTGCCATCAGTGACCGACTAGCCTCTGGGGCCAACGTCCTGACTTTC
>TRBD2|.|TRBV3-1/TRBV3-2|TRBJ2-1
CASSSTSGGSYNEQFF
TGTGCCAGCAGCTCAACTAGCGGGGGCTCCTACAATGAGCAGTTCTTC
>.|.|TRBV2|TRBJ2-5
CASSESGETQYF
TGTGCCAGCAGTGAATCAGGGGAGACCCAGTACTTC
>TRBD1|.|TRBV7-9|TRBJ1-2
CASSRTGGLLDVGYGYTF
TGTGCCAGCAGTCGGACAGGGGGCCTCCTTGATGTGGGGTATGGCTACACCTTC
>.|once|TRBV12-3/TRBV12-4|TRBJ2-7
CASSNTGAYEQYF
TGTGCCAGCAGCAATACAGGAGCCTACGAGCAGTACTTC
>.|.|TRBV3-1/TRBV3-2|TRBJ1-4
CASSQEGQGREKLFF
TGTGCCAGCAGCCAAGAGGGTCAGGGCAGGGAAAAACTGTTTTTT